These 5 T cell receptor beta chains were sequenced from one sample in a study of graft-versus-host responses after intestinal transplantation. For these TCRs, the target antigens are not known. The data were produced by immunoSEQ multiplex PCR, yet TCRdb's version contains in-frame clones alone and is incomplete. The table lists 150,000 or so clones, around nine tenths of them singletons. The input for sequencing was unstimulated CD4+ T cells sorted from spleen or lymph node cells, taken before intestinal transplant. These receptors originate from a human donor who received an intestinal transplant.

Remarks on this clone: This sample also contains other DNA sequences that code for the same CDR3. The CDR3 nucleotides are TGTGCCAGCAGCTTGGATTCCCGGTTGGGAGAGACCCAGTACTTC. Amino acids: CASSLDSRLGETQYF. This sequence joins TRBV7-2 and TRBJ2-5; D unclear. Per the germline V gene, CDR1 is SGHTA and CDR2 is FQGNSA. The ends were cut back, 3 bases at V and 4 bases at J, with 15 bases in the middle. This CDR3 has 15 residues.

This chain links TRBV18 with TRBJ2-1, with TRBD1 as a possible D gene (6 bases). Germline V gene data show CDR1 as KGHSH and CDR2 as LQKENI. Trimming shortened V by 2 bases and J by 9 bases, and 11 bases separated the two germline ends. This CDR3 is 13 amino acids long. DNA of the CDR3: TGTGCCAGCTCACCAGAGCAGGGGAGTGAGCAGTTCTTC. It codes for CASSPEQGSEQFF.

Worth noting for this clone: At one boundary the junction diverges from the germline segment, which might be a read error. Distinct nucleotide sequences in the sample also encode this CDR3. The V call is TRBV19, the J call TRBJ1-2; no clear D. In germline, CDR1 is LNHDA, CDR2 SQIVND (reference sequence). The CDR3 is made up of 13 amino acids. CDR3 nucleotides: TGTGCCAGTAGTATCAACACAAACTACGGCTACACCTTC. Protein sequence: CASSINTNYGYTF.

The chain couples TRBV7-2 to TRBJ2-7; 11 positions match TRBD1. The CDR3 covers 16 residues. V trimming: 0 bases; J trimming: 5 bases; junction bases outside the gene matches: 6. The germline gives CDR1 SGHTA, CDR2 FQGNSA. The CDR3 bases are TGTGCCAGCAGCTTAGCGTGGGGACAGGGGGGTCACGAGCAGTACTTC. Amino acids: CASSLAWGQGGHEQYF. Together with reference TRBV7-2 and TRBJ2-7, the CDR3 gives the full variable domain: GAGVSQSPSNKVTEKGKDVELRCDPISGHTALYWYRQSLGQGLEFLIYFQGNSAPDKSGLPSDRFSAERTGGSVSTLTIQRTQQEDSAVYLCASSLAWGQGGHEQYFGPGTRLTVT.

CDR3 residues: CASSQQGGSTDTQYF. DNA of the CDR3: TGTGCCAGCAGTCAACAGGGGGGAAGCACAGATACGCAGTATTTT. The rearrangement joins TRBV6-5 to TRBJ2-3; 8 bases match TRBD1. The germline V gene has CDR1 MNHEY and CDR2 SVGAGI. Losses at the gene ends were 5 bases for V and 0 bases for J; bases not matched to a gene: 4. The CDR3 spans 15 residues.